The clone carrying this TCR beta chain was seen only a few times. Antigen: not known. With 3 bases removed from V and 4 bases from J, the gap between germline ends came to 12 bases. The germline V gene encodes CDR1 SGHTA and CDR2 FQGNSA. CDR3 length: 14 residues. This sample was taken from a study of spatial heterogeneity in lung cancer. About the research overall: Patients with untreated early-stage non-small cell lung cancer, numbering approximately 70, were the donors. PBMC samples from follow-up, where available, were sequenced a median of about 22 months after resection.

TCRdb re-analysed the 5' RACE reads in MiXCR, keeping a single row per CDR3 protein. This sample has around 70,000 distinct CDR3 sequences, with over 7% found just once. Study outcomes and limitations: Expanded tumor TCRs that were ubiquitous appeared in blood more at resection than follow-up.

Noted time point: blood at routine non-recurrence follow-up after resection. The authors sequenced whole RNA from tumor, nontumor lung or frozen PBMC without sorting. The sequence came from a female donor with early-stage non-small cell lung cancer. The chain couples TRBV7-2 to TRBJ1-2; no reliable D call. The sample was PBMCs, taken at follow-up. Written as DNA, the CDR3 is TGTGCCAGCAGCTTCCCCATATCCTCCTATGGCTACACCTTC. The encoded protein is CASSFPISSYGYTF.